The 28 T cell receptor beta chains reported below all come from one sample, sequenced in a study of blood T cell repertoires in COVID-19. Clones were read by immunoSEQ multiplex PCR, and TCRdb kept only the in-frame ones, dropping some. Of over 200,000 clones listed, approximately 88% are singletons. Material: PBMCs or T cells enriched from blood (not recorded which). All receptors come from a woman between 25 and 40 years old who had been exposed to COVID-19.

This sequence joins TRBV5-1 and TRBJ1-1; tentatively, D is TRBD1 (6 bases). The V gene's germline CDR1 is SGHRS and CDR2 YFSETQ. Trimming cost V 6 bases and J 3 bases, with 12 bases left between them. This CDR3 has 13 amino acids. The CDR3 spells CASNSGGHTEAFF. The DNA of the CDR3 is TGCGCCAGCAACTCTGGGGGCCACACTGAAGCTTTCTTT.

This clone appeared a single time. The chain combines TRBV30 with TRBJ1-1; D is undetermined. Per the germline V gene, CDR1 is GTSNPN and CDR2 is SVGIG (reference sequence). This CDR3 comprises 13 residues. The ends were cut back, 5 bases at V and 4 bases at J, with 14 bases in the middle. The CDR3 region is CAWPPTRGTEAFF. The CDR3 DNA sequence: TGTGCCTGGCCCCCTACCCGAGGCACTGAAGCTTTCTTT.

The rearrangement uses TRBV5-6 and TRBJ1-2, with 7 bases that match TRBD1. V was pared by 2 bases and J by 5 bases, with 12 bases of the junction left unmatched. CDR1 is SGHDT, CDR2 YYEEEE, per germline. This CDR3 is built from 16 residues. CDR3 in amino acids: CASSFSSLGQLYGYTF. The CDR3 nucleotides read TGTGCCAGCAGCTTTAGCAGTCTGGGACAGTTGTATGGCTACACCTTC. The whole variable domain, remainder taken from reference TRBV5-6 and TRBJ1-2, is DAGVTQSPTHLIKTRGQQVTLRCSPKSGHDTVSWYQQALGQGPQFIFQYYEEEERQRGNFPDRFSGHQFPNYSSELNVNALLLGDSALYLCASSFSSLGQLYGYTFGSGTRLTVV.

The chain is built from TRBV7-9 and TRBJ1-3; 9 bases are a match to TRBD1. With V trimmed by 1 base and J by 5 bases, 3 bases remained unmatched. Per germline, CDR1 SEHNR and CDR2 FQNEAQ (reference sequence). The CDR3 runs 15 residues. As DNA, the CDR3 is TGTGCCAGCAGCTTAGGACAGGGGGTGAGAAACACCATATATTTT. It encodes CASSLGQGVRNTIYF.

The V call is TRBV12-3 or TRBV12-4, the J call TRBJ1-1; tentatively, D is TRBD1 (5 bases). V was shortened by 6 bases and J by 1 base, with 9 bases between the two germline ends. The CDR3 loop spans 13 amino acids. The CDR3 sequence: CASRRQQNTEAFF. DNA for the CDR3: TGTGCCAGCAGACGACAGCAGAACACTGAAGCTTTCTTT.

The V and J genes are TRBV6-4 and TRBJ2-2, with a possible D match to TRBD1 (5 bases). There are 14 residues in the CDR3. The V gene's germline CDR1 is MRHNA and CDR2 SNTAGT. V was clipped by 3 bases and J by 1 base, with 6 bases between them. Here the CDR3 reads CASSDTGNTGELFF. For the CDR3, the DNA is TGTGCCAGCAGTGATACAGGGAACACCGGGGAGCTGTTTTTT.

This chain links TRBV28 with TRBJ2-2; 9 positions match TRBD1. V lost 3 bases to trimming and J lost 4 bases; unmatched junction nucleotides: 3. CDR3 length: 15 amino acids. Germline loops: CDR1 MDHEN, CDR2 SYDVKM. The CDR3 nucleotides read TGTGCCAGCAGTTTCAGACAGGGGGGCACCGGGGAGCTGTTTTTT. Amino acids: CASSFRQGGTGELFF.

V usage is TRBV3-1 (or the pseudogene TRBV3-2) and J usage is TRBJ2-3; D possibly corresponds to TRBD1 (5 bases). Deletions cut 3 bases from V and 0 bases from J, with 7 bases between. CDR1 is LGHDT, CDR2 YNNKEL, per germline (reference sequence). The CDR3 is 14 amino acids. CDR3 region: CASSQTVSTDTQYF. The CDR3 DNA sequence: TGTGCCAGCAGCCAGACAGTTAGCACAGATACGCAGTATTTT.

The chain carries TRBV3-1 (or the pseudogene TRBV3-2) and TRBJ1-5; 12 bases line up with TRBD1. Germline CDR1 is LGHDT and CDR2 is YNNKEL (reference sequence). Germline trimming cut 4 bases from V and 0 bases from J; bases unmatched to any gene: 4. The CDR3 runs 17 residues. The chain's CDR3 is CASSPGQGAGSNQPQHF. The CDR3 bases are TGTGCCAGCAGCCCGGGACAGGGGGCTGGTAGCAATCAGCCCCAGCATTTT.

The chain links TRBV6-2 or TRBV6-3 to TRBJ1-2; D is perhaps TRBD1 (5 bases). The CDR3 sequence is 13 residues long. Trimming cost V 4 bases and J 4 bases, with 10 bases left between them. Germline-derived CDR1 and CDR2 are MNHEY and SVGEGT. DNA of the CDR3: TGTGCCAGCAGTTCACCACAGGTCTATGGCTACACCTTC. Encoded protein: CASSSPQVYGYTF.

This CDR3 is CASSPLDIQETQYF. CDR3 bases: TGTGCCAGCTCACCCCTGGACATTCAAGAGACCCAGTACTTC. The chain has TRBV18 and TRBJ2-5, with TRBD1 as a possible D gene (5 bases). V was pared by 3 bases and J by 2 bases, with 10 bases between. Germline V gives CDR1 KGHSH, CDR2 LQKENI. The CDR3 totals 14 residues.

The chain joins TRBV3-1 (or the pseudogene TRBV3-2) to TRBJ2-1, with TRBD2 identical over 8 bases. The J segment lost 2 bases and the V segment lost 4 bases, leaving 16 bases of the junction unmatched. CDR1 is LGHDT, CDR2 YNNKEL, per germline (reference sequence). The CDR3 runs 19 residues. The CDR3 is CASSPPAGGKKGAYNEQFF. DNA for the CDR3: TGTGCCAGCAGCCCGCCTGCGGGAGGTAAAAAAGGGGCCTACAATGAGCAGTTCTTC.

The chain couples TRBV3-1 (or the pseudogene TRBV3-2) to TRBJ1-1, with 8 bases matching TRBD1. The ends lost 4 bases at V and 7 bases at J; junction bases unmatched: 5. The CDR3 consists of 13 residues. Germline assignment: CDR1 LGHDT and CDR2 YNNKEL (reference sequence). The CDR3 protein is CASSLRGQGEAFF. The CDR3 coding sequence is TGTGCCAGCAGCCTCAGGGGGCAGGGTGAAGCTTTCTTT.

The rearrangement joins TRBV4-1 to TRBJ2-1; TRBD2 aligns across 8 bases. This CDR3 comprises 15 residues. V gave up 1 base and J gave up 6 bases; unmatched junction bases: 5. CDR1 and CDR2 (germline): MGHRA, YSYEKL. CDR3 nucleotide sequence: TGCGCCAGCAGCCAAGTTAGCGGGACCGGCAATGAGCAGTTCTTC. Translation: CASSQVSGTGNEQFF.

The rearrangement links TRBV11-2 to TRBJ2-5; 10 positions match TRBD1. This CDR3 is 19 amino acids long. Germline values: CDR1 SGHAT, CDR2 FQNNGV. The junction had 16 bases not matched to a gene; V was cut back by 1 base and J by 5 bases. Here the CDR3 reads CASSLVFSLWDRGFETQYF. CDR3 sequence (DNA): TGTGCCAGCAGCTTAGTTTTTTCGCTATGGGACAGGGGTTTTGAGACCCAGTACTTC. The whole variable domain, remainder taken from reference TRBV11-2 and TRBJ2-5, is EAGVAQSPRYKIIEKRQSVAFWCNPISGHATLYWYQQILGQGPKLLIQFQNNGVVDDSQLPKDRFSAERLKGVDSTLKIQPAKLEDSAVYLCASSLVFSLWDRGFETQYFGPGTRLLVL.

The chain combines TRBV5-6 with TRBJ1-1, with unresolved D. Germline CDR1 is SGHDT and CDR2 is YYEEEE. The CDR3 has 14 residues. V shed 6 bases and J shed 4 bases, with 16 bases lying between them. In nucleotides, the CDR3 is TGTGCCAGCACTTGGCGGGGAATGGGCACTGAAGCTTTCTTT. It encodes CASTWRGMGTEAFF.

This clone has just one count. The chain is built from TRBV10-3 and TRBJ2-7; TRBD2 aligns across 10 bases. This CDR3 is built from 16 residues. Germline V lookup: CDR1 ENHRY, CDR2 SYGVKD. Germline trimming cut 6 bases from V and 2 bases from J; bases unmatched to any gene: 10. For the CDR3, the DNA is TGTGCCATCAGCGCTAGCGGGAGTTTATCCGCCTACGAGCAGTACTTC. It yields the protein CAISASGSLSAYEQYF.

This sequence joins TRBV5-1 and TRBJ2-1; 10 nucleotides align to TRBD2. V lost 0 bases and J lost 10; bases outside the gene matches: 10. This CDR3 contains 16 residues. Germline CDR1 reads SGHRS; CDR2 reads YFSETQ. The CDR3, as DNA: TGCGCCAGCAGCTTGGTACAGACCCGGGGACTAGCGGAGCAGTTCTTC. This gives the protein CASSLVQTRGLAEQFF.

This chain connects TRBV5-4 to TRBJ2-2; 7 bases agree with TRBD2. The CDR3 totals 17 residues. V shed 3 bases and J 3 bases; nucleotides not matched to a gene: 11. Germline V lookup: CDR1 SGHNT, CDR2 YYREEE (reference sequence). For the CDR3, the DNA is TGTGCCAGCAGCTCAAGTGGGTCAGGGAGGGACACCGGGGAGCTGTTTTTT. Its protein product is CASSSSGSGRDTGELFF.

This sequence joins TRBV5-6 and TRBJ2-7; tentative D call: TRBD1 (5 bases). Germline loops: CDR1 SGHDT, CDR2 YYEEEE. V was cut by 0 bases and J by 7 bases, with 14 bases left in between. The CDR3 is made up of 14 amino acids. CDR3 protein: CASSLDVRVMEQYF. The CDR3 coding sequence is TGTGCCAGCAGCTTGGACGTCAGGGTAATGGAGCAGTACTTC.

This clone was recorded only once. The gene calls are TRBV2 and TRBJ2-2, with D tentatively TRBD2 (6 bases). The CDR3 has 15 residues. V lost 6 bases and J 3 bases, leaving 14 bases between the germline ends. The V gene's germline CDR1 is SNHLY and CDR2 FYNNEI. CDR3 sequence (DNA): TGTGCCAGCAGGGGGGGAGGCAGGGACACCGGGGAGCTGTTTTTT. Amino acid sequence: CASRGGGRDTGELFF.

The gene calls are TRBV25-1 and TRBJ2-2, with TRBD2 as a possible D gene (6 bases). The CDR3 is made up of 15 amino acids. The germline V gene encodes CDR1 MGHDK and CDR2 SYGVNS. Trimming removed 6 bases from V and 6 bases from J, with 17 bases in between. CDR3 DNA: TGTGCCAGCAGAGGGACTCCTCAGGGTCCCGGGGAGCTGTTTTTT. This codes for CASRGTPQGPGELFF.

The chain combines TRBV27 with TRBJ2-5, with D uncertain. CDR1 and CDR2 (germline): MNHEY, SMNVEV (reference sequence). This CDR3 is 15 amino acids long. V was cut by 3 bases and J by 5 bases, with 16 bases left in between. The CDR3 protein is CASSFFGSHGETQYF. The CDR3 DNA is TGTGCCAGCAGTTTTTTCGGCTCTCACGGGGAGACCCAGTACTTC.

The rearrangement links TRBV6-5 to TRBJ2-7, with TRBD1 matching over 9 bases. The germline V gene has CDR1 MNHEY and CDR2 SVGAGI. The V gene end was trimmed by 2 bases and the J gene end by 13 bases; junction bases not matched to a gene: 9. This CDR3 has 13 amino acids. This CDR3 reads CASSYDLQGARYF. The DNA for the CDR3 is TGTGCCAGCAGTTACGATTTACAGGGGGCCCGCTACTTC.

DNA for the CDR3: TGTGCCAGCAGTGGACACCCCGGGACTAGCAGATACAATGAGCAGTTCTTC. It specifies CASSGHPGTSRYNEQFF. The V gene is TRBV2, the J gene TRBJ2-1, with 9 nucleotides matching TRBD2. The length of the CDR3 is 17 residues. Germline V gene lookup returns CDR1 SNHLY and CDR2 FYNNEI. J gave up 4 bases and V 4 bases, and 11 bases lay outside the gene matches. Complete variable domain (other parts from reference TRBV2 and TRBJ2-1): EPEVTQTPSHQVTQMGQEVILRCVPISNHLYFYWYRQILGQKVEFLVSFYNNEISEKSEIFDDQFSVERPDGSNFTLKIRSTKLEDSAMYFCASSGHPGTSRYNEQFFGPGTRLTVL.

This chain joins TRBV9 and TRBJ1-1; a weak D match, TRBD1 (6 bases). Trimming pared 0 bases from V and 9 bases from J, leaving 21 bases between. The V gene's germline CDR1 is SGDLS and CDR2 YYNGEE. The CDR3 runs to 16 residues. CDR3 loop: CASSVAPLGGSEQAFF. CDR3 DNA: TGTGCCAGCAGCGTAGCTCCCCTTGGGGGCAGCGAGCAAGCTTTCTTT.

This rearrangement joins TRBV2 to TRBJ1-1; D ambiguous. The CDR3 loop spans 14 amino acids. V dropped 1 base and J dropped 5 bases, with 11 bases sitting between them. Germline CDR1 and CDR2: SNHLY and FYNNEI. CDR3 in DNA: TGTGCCAGCAGTGAAGGGTTTTCCAGGACTGAAGCTTTCTTT. Translation gives CASSEGFSRTEAFF.

This chain joins TRBV12-3 or TRBV12-4 and TRBJ2-7; maybe TRBD1 (6 bases). Trimming took off 7 bases at V and 0 bases at J, with 10 bases between the two ends. This CDR3 comprises 13 residues. The CDR3 region has the DNA TGTGCCAGCACCCGGGACACCTCCTACGAGCAGTACTTC. This sequence encodes CASTRDTSYEQYF.